Below, one T cell receptor (beta chain) is given with its context. What it recognizes is unknown. This sample was included in a study of cytomegalovirus exposure and HLA in healthy donors. V lost 7 bases and J 4 bases, leaving 4 bases between the germline ends. There are 10 residues in the CDR3. The germline V gene encodes CDR1 MDHEN and CDR2 SYDVKM. Regarding the study as a whole: A later analysis linked a missense variant in DCLRE1C to the trimming of TCR beta V and J genes. Per a prior analysis, the majority of TCR beta V segments were productive roughly 90% or roughly 30% of the time. Further analysis was carried out later, and it showed several of the most significant clusters appearing linked to common viral pathogens.

13 Jbeta primers and 60 Vbeta primers were used for the PCR. As handled by the study authors: Counted up in a later analysis, unique TCR beta chains came to about 80 million, with around 9.9 million shared. The assay was immunoSEQ multiplex PCR, and TCRdb's table has in-frame clones only and misses some. The V and J calls and clone size are taken from that table; D and trimming were inferred from the DNA. The table has around 170,000 clones, 75% to 90% seen once. The chain employs TRBV28 and TRBJ1-1, with D hard to call. This sequence was found in a man aged 40-49 years in good health and CMV-seropositive. Sequenced material: PBMCs. CDR3 DNA sequence: TGTGCCAGCATCCGCACTGAAGCTTTCTTT. This sequence encodes CASIRTEAFF.